This is a list of T cell receptor beta chains from one sample in a study of vaccination effects on CD4 cells after COVID-19. Which antigens these TCRs recognize remains unknown. Method: immunoSEQ multiplex PCR; TCRdb's copy keeps in-frame clones and lacks some. The sample lists about 35,000 clones, roughly 82% occurring once. The sample was CD4+ T cells from PBMCs cultured with HCoV-NL63 spike peptides, taken after COVID-19 vaccination. The receptors shown here come from a human donor who received a COVID-19 vaccine. Some clones in this sample may be carry-over from other donors' samples. Each CDR3 is given with its conserved first and last residue. The order of the fields is D gene, J gene, V gene, clone size, CDR3 DNA, CDR3 protein. D genes are given only for firm matches. Size is stated for part of the rows, as once, few or many counts, or as a class when the clone is expanded.

NA,TRBJ1-1,TRBV7-9,NA,TGTGCCAGCAGCTTAAGAGGGTTCAGTGAAGCTTTCTTT,CASSLRGFSEAFF
NA,TRBJ1-2,TRBV5-1,NA,TGCGCCAGCAGCGTGACGGCTAACTATGGCTACACCTTC,CASSVTANYGYTF
NA,TRBJ2-3,TRBV5-4,NA,TGTGCCAGCAGCCCCCCACCGCCCAGTTATAGCACAGATACGCAGTATTTT,CASSPPPPSYSTDTQYF
NA,TRBJ2-2,TRBV6-1,NA,TGTGCCAGCAGTGAAAGTGTGTCTCTGGCCGGGGAGCTGTTTTTT,CASSESVSLAGELFF
NA,TRBJ2-3,TRBV5-1,NA,TGCGCCAGCAGCGGAAAACTCGGGGCAGCCACAGATACGCAGTATTTT,CASSGKLGAATDTQYF
NA,TRBJ1-5,TRBV19,NA,TGTGCCAGTAGGATGGGAACCAATCAGCCCCAGCATTTT,CASRMGTNQPQHF
TRBD1,TRBJ1-2,TRBV12-3/TRBV12-4,NA,TGTGCCAACTCACGGACAGGGACAGGGGGCTACACCTTC,CANSRTGTGGYTF
NA,TRBJ1-4,TRBV4-2,NA,TGTGCCAGCAGCCAAAAGGGGCCTCTTAATGAAAAACTGTTTTTT,CASSQKGPLNEKLFF
TRBD2,TRBJ2-1,TRBV29-1,NA,TGCAGCGCCGCCGGGGGGAACCTGTACAATGAGCAGTTCTTC,CSAAGGNLYNEQFF
NA,TRBJ1-1,TRBV12-5,NA,TGTGCTAGTGGTTTGAAAGGGAACACTGAAGCTTTCTTT,CASGLKGNTEAFF
NA,TRBJ2-3,TRBV21-1,NA,TGTGCCAGCAGCAGGGGACTAGCGGGGGGAACCCACACAGATACGCAGTATTTT,CASSRGLAGGTHTDTQYF
NA,TRBJ1-1,TRBV5-5,NA,TGTGCCAGCAGCCCCGGACCGTTGAACACTGAAGCTTTCTTT,CASSPGPLNTEAFF
NA,TRBJ1-1,TRBV3-1/TRBV3-2,NA,TGTGCCAGCAGCACGGGCAGGGAGAACACTGAAGCTTTCTTT,CASSTGRENTEAFF
NA,TRBJ2-3,TRBV30,once,TGTGCCTGGAGTGTACGTGGGGCTGATACGCAGTATTTT,CAWSVRGADTQYF
NA,TRBJ1-5,TRBV29-1,few,TGCAGCGGCTCGGACGGGGACAATCAGCCCCAGCATTTT,CSGSDGDNQPQHF
NA,TRBJ2-5,TRBV5-4,few,TGTGCCAGCAGCTTTAGCGGACAAGAGACCCAGTACTTC,CASSFSGQETQYF
NA,TRBJ1-1,TRBV5-1,NA,TGCGCCAGCAGCCCGGCGCCGGGACACCTCACTGAAGCTTTCTTT,CASSPAPGHLTEAFF
NA,TRBJ2-1,TRBV5-1,NA,TGCGCCAGCAGCTTCCTCCCAGCCAGGGGAAAGAACAATGAGCAGTTCTTC,CASSFLPARGKNNEQFF
NA,TRBJ2-1,TRBV2,NA,TGTGCCAGCAGTAGTTTAGGGCAGTCCTACAATGAGCAGTTCTTC,CASSSLGQSYNEQFF
NA,TRBJ2-5,TRBV18,NA,TGTGCCAGCTCACATCGACAGCAAGAGACCCAGTACTTC,CASSHRQQETQYF
NA,TRBJ1-2,TRBV20-1,NA,TGCAGTGCTAGTGGGACGGGATATGGCTACACCTTC,CSASGTGYGYTF
NA,TRBJ2-2,TRBV30,NA,TGTGCCTGGAGTGACCTACAGGGTTTTAACACCGGGGAGCTGTTTTTT,CAWSDLQGFNTGELFF
NA,TRBJ1-6,TRBV2,NA,TGTGCCACGACACCGTCGCCGAATTCACCCCTCCACTTT,CATTPSPNSPLHF
NA,TRBJ1-5,TRBV5-5,once,TGTGCCAGCAGCCCGGAAGGGGGACAGCCCCAGCATTTT,CASSPEGGQPQHF
NA,TRBJ2-3,TRBV19,NA,TGTGCCAGTAGTATTCGGGGGCGGGGAGATACGCAGTATTTT,CASSIRGRGDTQYF
NA,TRBJ2-4,TRBV19,NA,TGTGCCAGTAGTCGACCGGGGCCAAACATTCAGTACTTC,CASSRPGPNIQYF
NA,TRBJ2-6,TRBV5-4,NA,TGTGCCAGCAGCTACCCCCCTGGGGCCAACGTCCTGACTTTC,CASSYPPGANVLTF
NA,TRBJ2-3,TRBV20-1,NA,TGCAGTGCTAGTTGGGACAAGCTCCGCACAGATACGCAGTATTTT,CSASWDKLRTDTQYF
NA,TRBJ2-5,TRBV3-1/TRBV3-2,NA,TGTGCCAGCAGCCAAAACTGGGAGACCCAGTACTTC,CASSQNWETQYF
TRBD1,TRBJ2-1,TRBV7-3,NA,TGTGCCAGCAGCTTAAAAGGGGGGGGGACAGGGTTCTACAATGAGCAGTTCTTC,CASSLKGGGTGFYNEQFF
NA,TRBJ2-5,TRBV10-2,NA,TGCGCCAGCAGTGCCTCCTCTCCCGGCGAGACCCAGTACTTC,CASSASSPGETQYF
NA,TRBJ2-1,TRBV9,NA,TGTGCCAGCAGCCGCCACAATGAGCAGTTCTTC,CASSRHNEQFF
NA,TRBJ1-6,TRBV5-6,NA,TGTGCCAGCAGCCTAAAACAGGGCTTCAATTCACCCCTCCACTTT,CASSLKQGFNSPLHF
NA,TRBJ2-5,TRBV19,NA,TGTGCCAGTAGTAGTAGGGGGGGGGCCGCGGAGACCCAGTACTTC,CASSSRGGAAETQYF